These 15 T cell receptor beta chains share one sample of origin, sequenced in a study of T cells after yellow fever vaccination. Each CDR3 protein gets one entry after TCRdb re-called the 5' RACE reads with MiXCR. Found here are 300,000 to 400,000 distinct CDR3 sequences, 8.7% of them singletons; the top ten hold about 20%. The material was PBMCs, obtained on the day of the first yellow fever vaccination. The receptors come from a man younger than 35 who received the YFV17D yellow fever vaccine.

V usage is TRBV19 and J usage is TRBJ1-1; 7 positions agree with TRBD1. This CDR3 has 15 residues. Trimming cost V 6 bases and J 1 base; bases outside gene matches: 8. Germline values: CDR1 LNHDA, CDR2 SQIVND (reference sequence). CDR3 coding DNA: TGTGCCAGTAGGATAAACAGGGGCCCGAACACTGAAGCTTTCTTT. It specifies CASRINRGPNTEAFF. Full variable domain (rest looked up from reference TRBV19 and TRBJ1-1): DGGITQSPKYLFRKEGQNVTLSCEQNLNHDAMYWYRQDPGQGLRLIYYSQIVNDFQKGDIAEGYSVSREKKESFPLTVTSAQKNPTAFYLCASRINRGPNTEAFFGQGTRLTVV.

The genes are TRBV6-1 and TRBJ2-3, with 8 nucleotides matching TRBD2. V shed 7 bases, J shed 3 bases, and the junction held 6 bases outside the gene matches. The CDR3 is made up of 14 amino acids. The germline CDR1 and CDR2 sequences are MNHNS and SASEGT. DNA of the CDR3: TGTGCCAGCATTCCCGGGACTAGAACAGATACGCAGTATTTT. Its translation is CASIPGTRTDTQYF.

The rearrangement links TRBV29-1 to TRBJ1-1, with D possibly matching TRBD1 (5 bases). This CDR3 is 14 amino acids long. V was cut by 5 bases and J by 4 bases, with 17 bases left in between. Germline V gene data show CDR1 as SQVTM and CDR2 as ANQGSEA. DNA for the CDR3: TGCAGCGTTACACAGCAGGGTCGTGGCACTGAAGCTTTCTTT. Translated, it gives CSVTQQGRGTEAFF.

Only a few counts were recorded for this clonotype. This sequence joins TRBV4-2 and TRBJ2-7; D uncertain. The CDR3 totals 13 residues. V was clipped by 0 bases and J by 5 bases, with 8 bases between them. Germline loops: CDR1 LGHNA, CDR2 YNFKEQ. The CDR3 loop is CASSQDPTDEQYF. CDR3 in DNA: TGTGCCAGCAGCCAAGATCCCACAGACGAGCAGTACTTC.

This clonotype was seen more than once but under ten times. V gene TRBV7-9 combines with J gene TRBJ2-3, with D hard to call. Germline-derived CDR1 and CDR2 are SEHNR and FQNEAQ (reference sequence). The CDR3 runs to 15 residues. The ends were cut back, 5 bases at V and 3 bases at J, with 15 bases in the middle. The CDR3 is CASSPGSGTTDTQYF. The CDR3 nucleotides are TGTGCCAGCAGCCCCGGATCAGGAACTACAGATACGCAGTATTTT.

The chain combines TRBV7-9 with TRBJ1-1; D unresolved. From germline, CDR1 is SEHNR and CDR2 FQNEAQ (reference sequence). Trimming removed 7 bases at V and 0 bases at J, with 9 bases between. This CDR3 contains 13 residues. The CDR3 protein is CASIKYMNTEAFF. Written as DNA, the CDR3 is TGTGCCAGCATCAAATACATGAACACTGAAGCTTTCTTT. The complete variable domain, with remaining parts taken from reference TRBV7-9 and TRBJ1-1, reads DTGVSQNPRHKITKRGQNVTFRCDPISEHNRLYWYRQTLGQGPEFLTYFQNEAQLEKSRLLSDRFSAERPKGSFSTLEIQRTEQGDSAMYLCASIKYMNTEAFFGQGTRLTVV.

The chain has TRBV7-7 and TRBJ2-3, with D perhaps TRBD1 (6 bases). Germline V CDR1 and CDR2: SSHAT, FNYEAQ (reference sequence). V was shortened by 5 bases and J by 0 bases, with 12 bases between the two germline ends. CDR3 length: 15 residues. CDR3 protein: CASSQQGQSTDTQYF. CDR3 in DNA: TGTGCCAGCAGCCAACAAGGACAGAGCACAGATACGCAGTATTTT.

This clonotype was seen more than once but under ten times. The chain uses TRBV12-5 and TRBJ1-1; D is ambiguous. V lost 7 bases and J 0 bases, leaving 9 bases between the germline ends. Germline CDR1 LGHNT, CDR2 FRNRAP. The CDR3 loop spans 13 amino acids. The CDR3 region has the DNA TGTGCTAGTGCCATGACCTTGAACACTGAAGCTTTCTTT. This translates into CASAMTLNTEAFF.

This clonotype turned up a few times. V is TRBV6-2 or TRBV6-3 and J is TRBJ2-5; 8 nucleotides agree with TRBD1. CDR1 is MNHEY, CDR2 SVGEGT, per germline. The CDR3 has 16 residues. The ends lost 2 bases at V and 4 bases at J; junction bases unmatched: 9. The CDR3 DNA sequence: TGTGCCAGCAGTTACCAGGGGGCGCATAATGGAGAGACCCAGTACTTC. Translation gives CASSYQGAHNGETQYF.

This clonotype was recorded at least ten times. The chain couples TRBV7-9 to TRBJ1-1, with D tentatively TRBD1 (5 bases). Trimming took off 1 base at V and 3 bases at J, with 6 bases between the two ends. The CDR3 is 13 residues long. Germline loops: CDR1 SEHNR, CDR2 FQNEAQ (reference sequence). The CDR3: CASSLGGDTEAFF. CDR3 coding DNA: TGTGCCAGCAGCTTAGGAGGGGACACTGAAGCTTTCTTT.

This clonotype showed up just a few times. This rearrangement joins TRBV7-2 to TRBJ1-1; 8 nucleotides match TRBD1. The CDR3 contains 14 residues. CDR1 is SGHTA and CDR2 is FQGNSA in the germline V gene. J was trimmed by 5 bases and V by 3 bases; bases with no gene match: 5. This CDR3 reads CASSFNRGGTEAFF. In DNA, the CDR3 is TGTGCCAGCAGCTTTAACAGGGGGGGGACTGAAGCTTTCTTT.

The V call is TRBV20-1, the J call TRBJ1-5; D remains ambiguous. Germline CDR1 reads DFQATT; CDR2 reads SNEGSKA (reference sequence). CDR3 length: 12 residues. With 7 bases removed from V and 2 bases from J, the gap between germline ends came to 9 bases. CDR3 sequence reads: CSVNRGNQPQHF. The CDR3 nucleotides read TGCAGTGTTAATCGGGGCAATCAGCCCCAGCATTTT.

This clonotype was detected a few times. This chain connects TRBV5-1 to TRBJ1-2, with 12 bases fitting TRBD1. This CDR3 has 16 residues. V lost 0 bases to trimming and J lost 4 bases; unmatched junction nucleotides: 4. CDR1 is SGHRS and CDR2 is YFSETQ in the germline V gene. CDR3 DNA sequence: TGCGCCAGCAGCTTGGGGGACAGGGGGCGCGTCTATGGCTACACCTTC. This sequence encodes CASSLGDRGRVYGYTF.

This clonotype occurred many times. This chain uses TRBV4-2 with TRBJ2-7, with 8 bases lining up with TRBD2. V was clipped by 0 bases and J by 4 bases; unmatched bases: 5. The CDR3 contains 15 residues. Germline loops: CDR1 LGHNA, CDR2 YNFKEQ. CDR3 amino acids: CASSQDWRGVYEQYF. In nucleotides, the CDR3 is TGTGCCAGCAGCCAAGATTGGCGGGGGGTATACGAGCAGTACTTC.

This clonotype has ten or more counts. This rearrangement joins TRBV28 to TRBJ2-2, with 9 bases fitting TRBD2. There are 16 residues in the CDR3. Unmatched junction bases numbered 12, after V lost 6 bases and J lost 7 bases. In germline, CDR1 is MDHEN, CDR2 SYDVKM. The CDR3 DNA sequence: TGTGCCAGCAGCTCTCCGGCGGGGGGGCCCGGCGGGGAGCTGTTTTTT. Protein product: CASSSPAGGPGGELFF.